This T cell receptor beta chain was identified in a study of technical replicates of blood from a handful of donors. Generated by immunoSEQ multiplex PCR, the TCRdb table keeps only in-frame clones and is missing some. The sample includes 76,000 or so clones, 90% to 95% seen only once; the top ten take 0.2% to 0.3%. The CDR3 sequence is 16 residues long. The germline V gene has CDR1 MGHRA and CDR2 YSYEKL. V was clipped by 4 bases and J by 1 base, with 14 bases between them. The chain couples TRBV4-1 to TRBJ1-3; tentatively, D is TRBD1 (6 bases). Input material: T cells isolated from PBMCs. The TCR originated in a human donor in good health. This CDR3 is CASSRPRQDSGNTIYF. CDR3 DNA sequence: TGCGCCAGCAGCCGGCCGCGACAGGATTCTGGAAACACCATATATTTT.